This T cell receptor (beta chain) was captured in a study of a mutant IDH1 vaccine in newly diagnosed glioma. Across the study: Patients, over weeks 1, 3, 5, 7, 11, 15, 19 and 23, received a total of eight vaccinations. Treated patients comprised roughly 60% males and about 40% females, mean age around 40 years. Overall study findings and caveats: Vaccination elicited immune responses in approximately 92% of patients. Variations in leading peripheral T cell clonotypes appeared to have no connection with pseudoprogression.

Points on this clone: The antigen is undetermined.

Time point noted: week 11, during vaccination. Doses consisted of 300 ug of mutant IDH1 20-mer peptide each, paired with topical imiquimod. Libraries were prepared by immunoSEQ multiplex PCR; TCRdb keeps only in-frame clonotypes and omits some of them. The sample consists of some 30,000 clones, roughly three quarters of them appearing once. The germline CDR1 and CDR2 sequences are SGHRS and YFSETQ. The CDR3 consists of 14 residues. V was shortened by 4 bases and J by 9 bases, with 17 bases between the two germline ends. J is TRBJ2-4 and V is TRBV5-1; weak D call: TRBD2 (6 bases). The receptor was isolated from a man aged 25 to 40 with glioma. The sequenced sample was PBMCs, obtained from a glioma patient whose treatment included an IDH1 peptide vaccine. Here the CDR3 reads CASSPPGVRSIQYF. The CDR3 DNA follows: TGCGCCAGCAGCCCCCCGGGAGTAAGGAGCATTCAGTACTTC. Full variable domain (missing parts from reference TRBV5-1 and TRBJ2-4): KAGVTQTPRYLIKTRGQQVTLSCSPISGHRSVSWYQQTPGQGLQFLFEYFSETQRNKGNFPGRFSGRQFSNSRSEMNVSTLELGDSALYLCASSPPGVRSIQYFGAGTRLSVL.